The 9 T cell receptor beta chains below all came from one sample that was sequenced in a study of T cells after posttransplantation cyclophosphamide. Sequencing used immunoSEQ multiplex PCR; TCRdb keeps in-frame clones, though not all of them. Among roughly 23,000 clones, about 90% were seen once, and the ten largest hold roughly an eighth. Cyclophosphamide on days +3 and +4 followed busulfan-fludarabine conditioning and a marrow graft. The material sequenced was PBMCs, taken after allogeneic stem cell transplant with posttransplant cyclophosphamide. The receptors were gathered from a female patient between 30 and 39 years old who received an allogeneic stem cell transplant from an unrelated donor, was CMV-positive, and had no GVHD. Some T cells may possibly be graft donor cells.

The rearrangement links TRBV5-1 to TRBJ2-7, with 7 bases that match TRBD1. CDR1 SGHRS and CDR2 YFSETQ come from the germline V gene. The CDR3 sequence is 13 residues long. Trimming at V came to 6 bases and at J to 5 bases, leaving 8 bases not matched to a gene. The CDR3 region has the DNA TGCGCCAGCAAGGGGACAGTCCCCGACGAGCAGTACTTC. It specifies CASKGTVPDEQYF.

V usage is TRBV15 and J usage is TRBJ2-5, with 12 bases lining up with TRBD2. The J call may be mistaken, given a closer DNA end match to TRBJ2-7. This CDR3 is 19 amino acids long. The V gene's germline CDR1 is LNHNV and CDR2 YYDKDF (reference sequence). As DNA, the CDR3 is TGTGCCACCAGCAGAGGTGGGAGACTAGCGGGGGCGTCGCCCTACGAGCAGTACTTC. Its translation is CATSRGGRLAGASPYEQYF.

This chain joins TRBV4-3 and TRBJ2-3, with 12 bases that match TRBD2. J was trimmed by 2 bases and V by 0 bases; bases with no gene match: 9. This CDR3 is built from 19 residues. From germline, CDR1 is LGHNA and CDR2 YSLEER. The CDR3 region is CASSQDLLAGGVFTDTQYF. For the CDR3, the DNA is TGCGCCAGCAGCCAAGATCTTCTAGCGGGGGGGGTCTTCACAGATACGCAGTATTTT.

The chain carries TRBV2 and TRBJ1-5, with D tentatively TRBD1 (6 bases). The CDR3 runs 15 residues. CDR1 SNHLY and CDR2 FYNNEI come from the germline V gene. The V end lost 8 bases, the J end lost 4 bases, and 18 bases lay between the germline ends. In DNA, the CDR3 is TGTGCCAGCTCGGACAGTAGGGTGGGTAATCAGCCCCAGCATTTT. This codes for CASSDSRVGNQPQHF.

CDR3 coding DNA: TGTGCCAGCAGCTTAACAGGGGGCACGACGCCTGGCTACACCTTC. Translation gives CASSLTGGTTPGYTF. The J gene is TRBJ1-2, the V gene TRBV7-3; 7 bases are a match to TRBD1. The CDR3 sequence is 15 residues long. V dropped 0 bases and J dropped 7; count of bases not matched to a gene: 8. From germline, CDR1 is SGHTA and CDR2 FQGTGA.

This chain uses TRBV11-3 with TRBJ2-2; weak D call: TRBD1 (6 bases). The germline CDR1 and CDR2 sequences are SGHNT and YENEEA. V lost 5 bases, J lost 6 bases, and 13 bases lay in between. This CDR3 has 14 residues. In DNA, the CDR3 is TGTGCCAGCAGCGACGGACAGAGGGCCGGGGAGCTGTTTTTT. Translated: CASSDGQRAGELFF.

V is TRBV19 and J is TRBJ1-1; D may be TRBD1 (6 bases). The V and J ends lost 5 bases and 6 bases respectively, with 13 bases between them. Per germline, CDR1 LNHDA and CDR2 SQIVND (reference sequence). This CDR3 has 13 amino acids. In DNA, the CDR3 is TGTGCCAGTAGTCTCGGGGGGGCCGCTGAAGCTTTCTTT. Residues: CASSLGGAAEAFF.

V is TRBV30 and J is TRBJ1-5; 9 positions match TRBD1. V lost 3 bases and J lost 7; bases outside the gene matches: 10. Per germline, CDR1 GTSNPN and CDR2 SVGIG (reference sequence). The CDR3 sequence is 15 residues long. The CDR3 spells CAWSAFRDREQPQHF. In DNA form, the CDR3 reads TGTGCCTGGAGCGCCTTCCGGGACAGGGAGCAGCCCCAGCATTTT.

The gene calls are TRBV27 and TRBJ2-7; TRBD1 matches 9 bases. The germline CDR1 and CDR2 sequences are MNHEY and SMNVEV (reference sequence). There are 15 residues in the CDR3. Germline trimming cut 6 bases from V and 2 bases from J; bases unmatched to any gene: 8. CDR3 region: CASSNYDRGAYEQYF. The CDR3 coding sequence is TGTGCCAGCAGCAACTATGACAGGGGGGCCTACGAGCAGTACTTC.